Sequencing of this T cell receptor beta chain was carried out in a study of identical twins. The CDR3 has 14 amino acids. Germline CDR1 and CDR2: LGHDT and YNNKEL (reference sequence). V lost 3 bases and J 5 bases, leaving 13 bases between the germline ends. TCRdb ran MiXCR on the 5' RACE reads and lists one entry per CDR3 protein. The sample includes 1.5 million to 2 million distinct CDR3 sequences, around 29% of them seen just once. Donors were all healthy Caucasians. Worth noting for this clonotype: Its specificity is unknown.

Broader study findings: Insertions ran lower in abundant cord blood beta clonotypes, though not in memory repertoires. The study found excess low generation probability among twin-shared out-of-frame alpha sequences. Weaker excess twin sharing was seen among beta out-of-frame sequences.

This chain connects TRBV3-1 to TRBJ1-2; D unresolved. Sequenced sample: cord blood. The receptor's source is a newborn girl in good health. The CDR3 DNA follows: TGTGCCAGCAGCCACCCTTCCGTCGGGTATGGCTACACCTTC. This codes for CASSHPSVGYGYTF.